Shown below are 11 T cell receptor beta chains from a single sample sequenced in a study of regulatory T cells in long-lasting Graves disease. The time point here: newly diagnosed GD, antithyroid drugs for less than 3 months. From RNA extracted from PBMCs, the TCR library was made. Building the TCR beta libraries relied on iRepertoire HTBI primers, and CDR3 regions underwent Arm-PCR. Via MiXCR, TCRdb re-called the multiplex PCR reads, giving one row per CDR3 protein. The table has 400,000 to 500,000 distinct CDR3 sequences, 14% seen once. A further study also used this sample, focusing on T cells in Graves' hyperthyroidism and ophthalmopathy.

Sequencing used peripheral blood mononuclear cells (PBMCs), obtained at new diagnosis, from a patient treated with antithyroid drugs. These receptors came from a woman between 45 and 60 years old with Graves disease.

This clonotype was recorded at least ten times. The chain carries TRBV28 and TRBJ1-6, with D possibly TRBD1 on 6 matching bases. Germline lookup yields CDR1 MDHEN and CDR2 SYDVKM. This CDR3 is built from 16 residues. V gave up 4 bases and J gave up 0 bases, with 10 bases separating them. The CDR3 loop reads CASSSGQSSYNSPLHF. The CDR3 bases are TGTGCCAGCAGTTCAGGACAGAGCTCCTATAATTCACCCCTCCACTTT.

Ten or more counts support this clonotype. In nucleotides, the CDR3 is TGTGCCAGCAGCGAGGGCGTTAGCTCCTACGAGCAGTACTTC. It codes for CASSEGVSSYEQYF. The chain links TRBV9 to TRBJ2-7; D not resolved. Germline loops: CDR1 SGDLS, CDR2 YYNGEE. This CDR3 has 14 residues. Trimming cost V 3 bases and J 0 bases, with 10 bases left between them.

Regarding this clonotype: This may stem from a read error, because a much larger clone lies one nucleotide away. This chain links TRBV29-1 with TRBJ2-1; D is ambiguous. CDR3 size: 12 residues. CDR1 SQVTM and CDR2 ANQGSEA come from the germline V gene. CDR3 protein: CSAVWLDNEQSF. DNA of the CDR3: TGCAGCGCCGTCTGGCTAGACAATGAGCAGTCCTTC.

This clonotype was seen at least ten times. The chain is built from TRBV15 and TRBJ2-1; TRBD1 might be the D (5 bases). V lost 3 bases, J lost 3 bases, and 9 bases lay in between. CDR3 length: 14 residues. CDR1 is LNHNV, CDR2 YYDKDF, per germline (reference sequence). The CDR3 sequence: CATSSDSGYNEQFF. The CDR3 DNA reads TGTGCCACCAGCAGTGACAGTGGCTACAATGAGCAGTTCTTC.

Only a few counts were recorded for this clonotype. The chain has TRBV2 and TRBJ2-5, with 7 nucleotides matching TRBD1. The V gene end was trimmed by 7 bases and the J gene end by 4 bases; junction bases not matched to a gene: 6. This CDR3 contains 13 residues. In germline, CDR1 is SNHLY, CDR2 FYNNEI. The CDR3 nucleotides read TGTGCCAGCACCCTGGACAGGCGAGAGACCCAGTACTTC. Encoded protein: CASTLDRRETQYF.

This rearrangement joins TRBV5-8 to TRBJ2-3; TRBD2 might be the D (7 bases). Germline-derived CDR1 and CDR2 are SGHTS and YDEGEE. CDR3 length: 14 residues. Trimming cost V 4 bases and J 4 bases, with 13 bases left between them. CDR3 protein: CASSPRGGPDTQYF. In DNA, the CDR3 is TGTGCCAGCAGCCCAAGGGGGGGCCCAGATACGCAGTATTTT.

This clonotype has only a few counts. A much larger clone lies a single base off, so this may be a read error. The rearrangement joins TRBV7-3 to TRBJ2-7; 13 bases are a match to TRBD2. V dropped 5 bases and J dropped 3; count of bases not matched to a gene: 13. The germline gives CDR1 SGHTA, CDR2 FQGTGA. CDR3 length: 18 residues. The CDR3 spells CASSTNQRTSGSIYEQYF. CDR3 nucleotides: TGTGCCAGCAGCACAAATCAACGGACTAGCGGGAGTATCTACGAGCAGTACTTC.

This clonotype was observed a few times. This chain joins TRBV6-1 and TRBJ1-1; TRBD1 aligns across 7 bases. Germline-derived CDR1 and CDR2 are MNHNS and SASEGT. The CDR3 spans 15 residues. V lost 11 bases, J lost 7 bases, and 19 bases stayed unmatched. The CDR3 region has the DNA TGTGCCGGCAAAAGACAGGGTACGTTAATCAGTGAAGCTTTCTTT. Protein sequence: CAGKRQGTLISEAFF.

This clonotype was seen more than once but under ten times. The chain joins TRBV29-1 to TRBJ2-4; D not certain. V was pared by 1 base and J by 0 bases, with 1 base between. This CDR3 comprises 12 residues. The germline V gene has CDR1 SQVTM and CDR2 ANQGSEA. This CDR3 is CSVEVAKNIQYF. As DNA, the CDR3 is TGCAGCGTTGAAGTAGCCAAAAACATTCAGTACTTC.

This clonotype was found a few times. CDR3 nucleotide sequence: TGTGCCAGCAGTCGAACGGTCTCCGGGACTAGTCCGTTCTTC. As protein: CASSRTVSGTSPFF. The V call is TRBV6-1, the J call TRBJ2-1, with 8 bases that match TRBD2. Germline CDR1 MNHNS, CDR2 SASEGT. Unmatched junction bases numbered 15, after V lost 5 bases and J lost 15 bases. The CDR3 covers 14 residues.

Regarding this clonotype: Its ends do not fully match the called genes, so a read error is possible. This rearrangement joins TRBV5-1 to TRBJ2-7; D might be TRBD1 (6 bases). Per germline, CDR1 SGHRS and CDR2 YFSETQ. The CDR3 has 15 residues. The CDR3 sequence: CASSLGRDKYYEQYF. CDR3 DNA: TGTGCCAGCAGCTTGGGAAGGGACAAATACTACGAGCAGTACTTC.